This TCR beta chain derives from a study of T-cell reconstitution after alpha-beta-depleted transplantation in children. This clonotype was detected ten times or more. The TCRbeta library incorporated unique molecular identifiers. TCRdb independently ran MiXCR on the PCR reads; one entry per CDR3 protein. Among about 9,200 distinct CDR3 sequences, over 11% were seen once, and the ten largest hold approximately 55%. CDR1 SEHNR and CDR2 FQNEAQ come from the germline V gene (reference sequence). This CDR3 is built from 15 residues. The V end lost 1 base, the J end lost 2 bases, and 12 bases lay between the germline ends.

The chain joins TRBV7-9 to TRBJ2-7; maybe TRBD1 (6 bases). The origin of this receptor is a male patient younger than 18 who had a stem cell transplant for acute lymphoblastic leukemia, so the T cells may come from the graft donor. This sample comprised PBMCs, mostly from graft donor cells, obtained 60 days after TCRalphabeta/CD19-depleted stem cell transplant. CDR3 loop: CASSLEGQSAYEQYF. The CDR3, as DNA: TGTGCCAGCAGCTTAGAAGGACAGTCAGCCTACGAGCAGTACTTC. Full variable domain (remainder filled in from reference TRBV7-9 and TRBJ2-7): DTGVSQNPRHKITKRGQNVTFRCDPISEHNRLYWYRQTLGQGPEFLTYFQNEAQLEKSRLLSDRFSAERPKGSFSTLEIQRTEQGDSAMYLCASSLEGQSAYEQYFGPGTRLTVT.